Described below is a single TCR beta chain sequence and its context. TCRdb reprocessed the 5' RACE reads and keeps a single row for each CDR3 protein, giving no DNA. Its table records about 15,000 distinct CDR3 sequences. The data stem from a study of T cells expressing NK-cell markers. CDR1 SQVTM and CDR2 ANQGSEA come from the germline V gene. The CDR3 is made up of 11 amino acids. V gene TRBV29-1 combines with J gene TRBJ2-3; TCRdb returns TRBD1, unconfirmable since there is no DNA. The receptor was derived from a man between 18 and 69 years old in good health. Sequenced material: blood T cells: a sorted CD56 or NKG2C T cell subset, CD4+ or CD8+ T cells, or bulk PBMC T cells (not recorded which). The CDR3 reads CSVGRTDTQYF.